One sample yielded the 32 T cell receptor beta chains listed below, sequenced in a study of T cells in Graves' hyperthyroidism and ophthalmopathy (dated by TCRdb to the late 2010s). Receptor amplification or capture employed multiplex PCR. Reads for this sample came from an Illumina HiSeq 2000. The TCR beta CDR3 regions were amplified from RNA transcripts. For the first round of RT-PCR on the TCR CDR3, the HTBI primer set was used together with the Qiagen OneStep RT-PCR kit. TCRdb took the public reads, trimmed them with fastp at Q25, ran MiXCR for clone calling and kept in-frame beta chains. One record per CDR3 amino acid sequence lists the most common genes and DNA. This sample lists around 660,000 distinct CDR3 sequences; 45% were detected once. The ten largest clonotypes hold about 7.2% of the sample. The material sequenced was peripheral blood or thyroid tissue (not recorded which). The receptors here all came from an adult man with Graves' disease, either hyperthyroidism or ophthalmopathy (not recorded which).

The rearrangement links TRBV25-1 to TRBJ1-2; D is undetermined. Trimming shortened V by 0 bases and J by 12 bases, and 20 bases separated the two germline ends. CDR3 length: 15 residues. Germline assignment: CDR1 MGHDK and CDR2 SYGVNS. CDR3 nucleotides: TGTGCCAGCAGTGAATACGGTTCAGGCCTCATGATCCACACCTTC. Its translation: CASSEYGSGLMIHTF.

A remark on this clonotype: A read error may be the cause here, since a much bigger clone is one base away. The V and J genes are TRBV20-1 and TRBJ1-1, with a possible D match to TRBD1 (5 bases). Per the germline V gene, CDR1 is DFQATT and CDR2 is SNEGSKA (reference sequence). The CDR3 length is 11 residues. CDR3 sequence: CSAREDTEALF. In DNA, the CDR3 is TGCAGTGCGAGAGAGGACACTGAAGCTCTCTTT.

Concerning this clonotype: Being one base from a much bigger clone, this may be a read error. The CDR3 loop reads CASRPGQGYELYF. In nucleotides, the CDR3 is TGTGCCAGCAGGCCGGGACAGGGGTACGAGCTGTACTTC. This rearrangement joins TRBV2 to TRBJ2-7; 10 bases agree with TRBD1. This CDR3 has 13 residues. Per the germline V gene, CDR1 is SNHLY and CDR2 is FYNNEI.

This clonotype has at least ten counts. The J gene is TRBJ1-4, the V gene TRBV10-3; 10 bases match TRBD1. V lost 8 bases and J lost 9; bases outside the gene matches: 9. The length of the CDR3 is 14 residues. Germline CDR1 reads ENHRY; CDR2 reads SYGVKD. CDR3 sequence: CAISPGQGNQKLFF. Written as DNA, the CDR3 is TGTGCCATCTCACCGGGACAGGGGAATCAAAAACTGTTTTTT.

The rearrangement joins TRBV20-1 to TRBJ1-5, with 7 bases matching TRBD1. Germline CDR1 DFQATT, CDR2 SNEGSKA (reference sequence). The ends lost 6 bases at V and 3 bases at J; junction bases unmatched: 8. CDR3 size: 14 residues. The CDR3 loop reads CSATPTGDNQPQHF. CDR3 nucleotides: TGCAGTGCCACTCCTACAGGGGACAATCAGCCCCAGCATTTT.

The genes are TRBV27 and TRBJ1-2; D is uncertain. The CDR3 is made up of 13 amino acids. V was clipped by 0 bases and J by 7 bases, with 9 bases between them. CDR1 MNHEY and CDR2 SMNVEV come from the germline V gene (reference sequence). CDR3 residues: CASSLSNLAGYTF. The DNA of the CDR3 is TGTGCCAGCAGTTTATCGAACCTCGCTGGCTACACCTTC.

This clonotype came up many times. This chain links TRBV7-2 with TRBJ1-2, with 9 bases fitting TRBD1. This CDR3 has 15 residues. V trimming: 6 bases; J trimming: 6 bases; junction bases outside the gene matches: 11. The V gene's germline CDR1 is SGHTA and CDR2 FQGNSA. The CDR3 protein is CASSSSPGQGHGYTF. Here the CDR3 DNA reads TGTGCCAGCAGTTCCAGTCCGGGACAGGGTCATGGCTACACCTTC.

This chain joins TRBV29-1 and TRBJ1-5; 7 positions match TRBD1. This CDR3 spans 11 amino acids. Germline-derived CDR1 and CDR2 are SQVTM and ANQGSEA. With V trimmed by 4 bases and J by 12 bases, 6 bases remained unmatched. Written as DNA, the CDR3 is TGCAGCGTTGGATACGGGACAGACCAGCATTTT. It translates to CSVGYGTDQHF.

This clonotype was seen a few times. Its ends do not fully match the called genes, so a read error is possible. The chain is built from TRBV7-9 and TRBJ2-7; TRBD1 matches at 7 bases. Germline V gene sequence: CDR1 SEHNR, CDR2 FQNEAQ (reference sequence). The CDR3 totals 17 residues. The CDR3 sequence: CANSSWTGLPTLYEQYF. CDR3 bases: TGTGCCAACAGCTCCTGGACAGGTCTACCCACGCTCTACGAGCAGTACTTC.

At least ten counts were recorded for this clonotype. The rearrangement links TRBV20-1 to TRBJ1-5, with 10 bases fitting TRBD1. The CDR3 length is 14 residues. CDR1 is DFQATT, CDR2 SNEGSKA, per germline (reference sequence). The V gene end was trimmed by 6 bases and the J gene end by 4 bases; junction bases not matched to a gene: 6. The CDR3 DNA follows: TGCAGTGCAGAGGGACAGGGGACAAATCAGCCCCAGCATTTT. Translation: CSAEGQGTNQPQHF.

To note about this clonotype: A much larger clone differs from this one at a single base, so this may be a read error. DNA for the CDR3: TGTGCCACTCCGGGGGGGAACACTGAAGCTTCCTTT. Translation: CATPGGNTEASF. The V call is TRBV10-3, the J call TRBJ1-1; possibly TRBD1 for D (5 bases). The CDR3 spans 12 residues. CDR1 ENHRY and CDR2 SYGVKD come from the germline V gene.

Note on this clonotype: This may come from a read error, since a much larger clone is one base off. The chain employs TRBV25-1 and TRBJ1-6, with 9 bases identical to TRBD1. Germline values: CDR1 MGHDK, CDR2 SYGVNS. The CDR3 spans 18 residues. The CDR3 reads CASGLGTGSSSYNPPLHF. CDR3 in DNA: TGTGCCAGCGGGTTGGGGACAGGGTCGAGCTCCTATAATCCACCCCTCCACTTT.

Regarding this clonotype: One base away lies a much larger clone, so this may be a sequencing read error. The chain combines TRBV11-3 with TRBJ2-6, with a possible D match to TRBD1 (5 bases). The CDR3 extends over 15 amino acids. Germline V gene lookup returns CDR1 SGHNT and CDR2 YENEEA. The CDR3, as DNA: TGTGCCAGCAGCTTAGGCGCCTCTGGGGCCAGCGTCCTGACTTTC. It specifies CASSLGASGASVLTF.

CDR3 protein: CASSFSGRAETQYF. The CDR3, as DNA: TGTGCCAGCAGCTTCTCTGGCAGGGCTGAGACCCAGTACTTC. This sequence joins TRBV7-2 and TRBJ2-5, with D tentatively TRBD1 (5 bases). The ends were cut back, 3 bases at V and 5 bases at J, with 13 bases in the middle. Germline loops: CDR1 SGHTA, CDR2 FQGNSA. This CDR3 comprises 14 residues.

On this clonotype: A junction boundary mismatches the germline segment, possibly from a read error. Here the CDR3 reads CASSLGGQGYQETQYF. The CDR3 coding sequence is TGTGCTAGCAGCTTGGGGGGACAGGGATACCAAGAGACCCAGTACTTC. The chain is built from TRBV7-7 and TRBJ2-5; 9 bases are shared with TRBD1. The CDR3 totals 16 residues. Germline lookup yields CDR1 SSHAT and CDR2 FNYEAQ (reference sequence).

This chain joins TRBV2 and TRBJ2-7; D may match TRBD1 or TRBD2 (5 bases each). The CDR3 has 15 amino acids. The germline CDR1 and CDR2 sequences are SNHLY and FYNNEI. The germline V and J ends were trimmed by 6 bases and 2 bases, with 17 bases remaining between them. This CDR3 reads CASSPESVGAYEQYF. DNA for the CDR3: TGTGCCAGCAGCCCTGAGTCGGTGGGGGCCTACGAGCAGTACTTC.

The chain joins TRBV10-3 to TRBJ1-6; D is uncertain. This CDR3 has 12 amino acids. Trimming removed 2 bases at V and 12 bases at J, with 8 bases between. In germline, CDR1 is ENHRY, CDR2 SYGVKD. The CDR3 is CAISETRRPLHF. CDR3 in DNA: TGTGCCATCAGTGAGACACGCAGACCCCTCCACTTT.

J is TRBJ2-7 and V is TRBV15; D not resolved. This CDR3 has 13 amino acids. V gave up 3 bases and J gave up 3 bases, with 9 bases separating them. The V gene's germline CDR1 is LNHNV and CDR2 YYDKDF (reference sequence). The CDR3 loop is CATSSVTDYEQYF. CDR3 bases: TGTGCCACCAGCAGCGTGACGGACTACGAGCAGTACTTC. The variable domain in full, with the rest retrieved from reference TRBV15 and TRBJ2-7, is DAMVIQNPRYQVTQFGKPVTLSCSQTLNHNVMYWYQQKSSQAPKLLFHYYDKDFNNEADTPDNFQSRRPNTSFCFLDIRSPGLGDTAMYLCATSSVTDYEQYFGPGTRLTVT.

The chain has TRBV25-1 and TRBJ2-7, with a weak D call TRBD1 (5 bases). The CDR3 consists of 14 residues. V was pared by 5 bases and J by 3 bases, with 14 bases between. The V gene's germline CDR1 is MGHDK and CDR2 SYGVNS. CDR3 DNA: TGTGCCAGCAGTCCACGGGCCAGGGACTACGAGCAGTACTTC. Translated: CASSPRARDYEQYF.

This clonotype was counted at least ten times. J is TRBJ1-5 and V is TRBV20-1; D gene uncertain. Germline-derived CDR1 and CDR2 are DFQATT and SNEGSKA (reference sequence). Trimming took off 3 bases at V and 11 bases at J, with 14 bases between the two ends. The CDR3 totals 12 residues. The CDR3 region has the DNA TGCAGTGCTAGGTCCGGGAGTGGATCCCAGCATTTT. It translates to CSARSGSGSQHF.

The chain combines TRBV29-1 with TRBJ1-2; 8 positions match TRBD1. In germline, CDR1 is SQVTM, CDR2 ANQGSEA. The CDR3 runs to 15 residues. V trimming: 5 bases; J trimming: 4 bases; junction bases outside the gene matches: 12. The CDR3 DNA reads as TGCAGCGTTCCCGACAGGGGAGTTGGTAGCTATGGCTACACCTTC. Translation gives CSVPDRGVGSYGYTF.

This chain links TRBV2 with TRBJ1-6; possibly TRBD1 for D (5 bases). Germline V gene sequence: CDR1 SNHLY, CDR2 FYNNEI. The V and J ends lost 3 bases and 9 bases respectively, with 12 bases between them. The CDR3 runs 14 residues. The CDR3 nucleotides are TGTGCCAGCAGTGACAACCCGGGGGTTTCACCCCTCCACTTT. Translating it yields CASSDNPGVSPLHF. Full variable domain (outside the CDR3, taken from reference TRBV2 and TRBJ1-6): EPEVTQTPSHQVTQMGQEVILRCVPISNHLYFYWYRQILGQKVEFLVSFYNNEISEKSEIFDDQFSVERPDGSNFTLKIRSTKLEDSAMYFCASSDNPGVSPLHFGNGTRLTVT.

The table lists this clonotype with many counts. This rearrangement joins TRBV2 to TRBJ1-5, with D possibly being TRBD1 (6 bases). CDR1 and CDR2 (germline): SNHLY, FYNNEI. The ends were cut back, 6 bases at V and 7 bases at J, with 13 bases in the middle. This CDR3 contains 13 residues. The CDR3 here is CASRARGGQPQHF. The CDR3 coding sequence is TGTGCCAGCAGAGCAAGGGGGGGCCAGCCCCAGCATTTT.

This clonotype was seen a single time. The V gene is TRBV10-3, the J gene TRBJ1-6; D not resolved. The V end lost 6 bases, the J end lost 5 bases, and 14 bases lay between the germline ends. Germline V CDR1 and CDR2: ENHRY, SYGVKD. CDR3 length equals 15 residues. For the CDR3, the DNA is TGTGCCATCAGCCGGGCAAGGGCCGATAATTCACCCCTCCACTTT. Translation: CAISRARADNSPLHF.

This clonotype has only one observation. At one end the junction does not follow the germline gene, possibly because of a read error. V is TRBV5-6 and J is TRBJ2-7; D might be TRBD1 (5 bases). The germline gives CDR1 SGHDT, CDR2 YYEEEE. There are 8 residues in the CDR3. The CDR3 protein is CASSAQVF. As DNA, the CDR3 is TGTGCCAGCAGCGCACAGGTCTTC.

This clonotype was counted a few times. The rearrangement links TRBV5-1 to TRBJ1-3; 7 bases agree with TRBD1. J was trimmed by 3 bases and V by 4 bases; bases with no gene match: 7. The CDR3 is 15 residues long. Germline V gives CDR1 SGHRS, CDR2 YFSETQ. CDR3 sequence: CASSAGTEGGNTIYF. The CDR3 DNA follows: TGCGCCAGCAGCGCCGGGACAGAAGGTGGAAACACCATATATTTT. The entire variable domain, with the rest obtained from reference TRBV5-1 and TRBJ1-3, is as follows: KAGVTQTPRYLIKTRGQQVTLSCSPISGHRSVSWYQQTPGQGLQFLFEYFSETQRNKGNFPGRFSGRQFSNSRSEMNVSTLELGDSALYLCASSAGTEGGNTIYFGEGSWLTVV.

V and J are TRBV12-3 or TRBV12-4 and TRBJ1-1; 8 bases match TRBD1. V was clipped by 7 bases and J by 1 base; unmatched bases: 8. There are 15 residues in the CDR3. DNA of the CDR3: TGTGCCAGCAAGAATGACAGGGGCTCGAACACTGAAGCTTTCTTT. It yields the protein CASKNDRGSNTEAFF.

This clonotype was counted ten times or more. V gene TRBV29-1 combines with J gene TRBJ2-2, with 7 nucleotides matching TRBD1. J gave up 1 base and V 6 bases, and 5 bases lay outside the gene matches. Germline values: CDR1 SQVTM, CDR2 ANQGSEA. The CDR3 totals 14 residues. The CDR3 region has the DNA TGCAGCGTGGGACAGCAGGGGAACACCGGGGAGCTGTTTTTT. Translated: CSVGQQGNTGELFF.

The chain carries TRBV9 and TRBJ1-1; maybe TRBD1 (5 bases). The V and J ends lost 0 bases and 0 bases respectively, with 9 bases between them. Per germline, CDR1 SGDLS and CDR2 YYNGEE. The CDR3 extends over 15 amino acids. The CDR3 nucleotides read TGTGCCAGCAGCGTAGTAGTGGGGCTGAACACTGAAGCTTTCTTT. It specifies CASSVVVGLNTEAFF.

The chain links TRBV20-1 to TRBJ1-1, with unresolved D. Germline V gene data show CDR1 as DFQATT and CDR2 as SNEGSKA (reference sequence). With 6 bases removed from V and 1 base from J, the gap between germline ends came to 9 bases. CDR3 length equals 12 residues. CDR3 bases: TGCAGTGCCATACACGAGAACACTGAAGCTTTCTTT. Its translation is CSAIHENTEAFF.

This chain connects TRBV6-1 to TRBJ1-5; no firm D call. Germline-derived CDR1 and CDR2 are MNHNS and SASEGT. V lost 7 bases and J 5 bases, leaving 15 bases between the germline ends. The CDR3 is made up of 14 amino acids. CDR3 DNA sequence: TGTGCCAGCAACCCGGGCCTTCGGGATCAGCCCCAGCATTTT. It yields the protein CASNPGLRDQPQHF.

In its sample, this clonotype was seen many times. This chain uses TRBV7-3 with TRBJ1-2; possibly TRBD1 for D (6 bases). Germline CDR1 is SGHTA and CDR2 is FQGTGA. CDR3 length equals 13 residues. V was pared by 5 bases and J by 12 bases, with 19 bases between. The CDR3 protein is CASSPYGGGHHTF. The DNA for the CDR3 is TGTGCCAGCAGCCCATATGGGGGGGGCCACCACACCTTC.